A selection of T cell receptor beta chains follows, all from one sample in a study of cytomegalovirus exposure and HLA in healthy donors. Data came from immunoSEQ multiplex PCR; TCRdb stores just in-frame clones and leaves some out. The sample shows roughly 120,000 clones, almost 90% of them seen only once. The sequenced sample was PBMCs. These receptors were obtained from a young woman in good health and CMV-seronegative. The CDR3 runs from the conserved cysteine through the conserved F or W. A D gene is named only where the DNA matches it firmly. Clone size appears in some rows only: once, few, many, or a class for an expanded clone.

clone size	V gene	D gene	J gene	CDR3 DNA	CDR3 protein
NA	TRBV29-1	TRBD1	TRBJ1-3	TGCAGCGCGACCCGGACAGGGGGGTTTGGAAACACCATATATTTT	CSATRTGGFGNTIYF
NA	TRBV4-3	NA	TRBJ1-4	TGCGCCAGCAGCCAAGATGTTCGGGGAGCTAATGAAAAACTGTTTTTT	CASSQDVRGANEKLFF
NA	TRBV7-2	NA	TRBJ2-2	TGTGCCAGCAGCTTGAACAACCCCGGGGAGCTGTTTTTT	CASSLNNPGELFF
NA	TRBV11-1	NA	TRBJ1-2	TGTGCCAGCAGCTTCGAGGCGGGGACCAACTATGGCTACACCTTC	CASSFEAGTNYGYTF
NA	TRBV10-3	NA	TRBJ2-3	TGTGCCATCAGCCTAGACACAGATACGCAGTATTTT	CAISLDTDTQYF
NA	TRBV5-5	NA	TRBJ2-7	TGTGCCAGCAGTTCCGGGACAAACTTTTACGAGCAGTACTTC	CASSSGTNFYEQYF
NA	TRBV5-1	NA	TRBJ2-5	TGCGCCAGCAGCCTGGATTTCGGAGAAATCCCCAGGACCCAGTACTTC	CASSLDFGEIPRTQYF
NA	TRBV7-6	TRBD1	TRBJ2-1	TGTGCCAGCAGCTTAGAAGGGACAGCTCACAATGAGCAGTTCTTC	CASSLEGTAHNEQFF
NA	TRBV6-1	NA	TRBJ1-1	TGTGCCAGCAGTGAGAGGGTCAGGGAGGGAGGGAACACTGAAGCTTTCTTT	CASSERVREGGNTEAFF
NA	TRBV28	TRBD2	TRBJ2-2	TGTGCCATTATGGGGGGAGGGCCCGCCGGGGAGCTGTTTTTT	CAIMGGGPAGELFF
NA	TRBV19	NA	TRBJ2-7	TGTGCCAGTAGCGAGGGAAGCTCCTACGAGCAGTACTTC	CASSEGSSYEQYF
NA	TRBV7-2	TRBD2	TRBJ2-7	TGTGCCAGCAGCTTAGATAATAGCGGGATCTACGAGCAGTACTTC	CASSLDNSGIYEQYF
NA	TRBV6-4	TRBD1	TRBJ2-2	TGTGCCAGCAGTGCTGAGACAGGGGGCACCGGGGAGCTGTTTTTT	CASSAETGGTGELFF
NA	TRBV27	NA	TRBJ2-3	TGTGCCGTTGCCCCGGGACATGGTGTACTTTCGATCACAGATACGCAGTATTTT	CAVAPGHGVLSITDTQYF
once	TRBV7-3	NA	TRBJ2-1	TGTGCCAGCAGCTACCCCGGGAACTTCAAAAATGAGCAGTTCTTC	CASSYPGNFKNEQFF
NA	TRBV5-1	NA	TRBJ2-3	TGCGCCAGCAGCCCGATAGCCCTCACAGATACGCAGTATTTT	CASSPIALTDTQYF
few	TRBV28	NA	TRBJ2-5	TGTGCCAGCCTAGGTACGGAGACCCAGTACTTC	CASLGTETQYF
NA	TRBV6-5	TRBD2	TRBJ2-7	TGTGCCAGCAGTTATGGGCGGGGGGGCGACGAGCAGTACTTC	CASSYGRGGDEQYF
NA	TRBV28	NA	TRBJ2-7	TGTGCCAGCAGTTTATCTGGGCTCTCCTACGAGCAGTACTTC	CASSLSGLSYEQYF
NA	TRBV28	TRBD1	TRBJ1-1	TGTGCCAGCAGTTTATTTGGGACAGGGGGTTTGACTGAAGCTTTCTTT	CASSLFGTGGLTEAFF
NA	TRBV6-6	TRBD2	TRBJ2-7	TGTGCCAGCAGCCCCCAAGGCGGGGGAGGCGAGCAGTACTTC	CASSPQGGGGEQYF
NA	TRBV5-5	TRBD1	TRBJ1-2	TGTGCCAGCAGCCAGGGGGCGGAAGTGATGGCTAACTATGGCTACACCTTC	CASSQGAEVMANYGYTF
NA	TRBV7-6	NA	TRBJ1-2	TGTGCCAGCAGTGGGGGGGTGGGCGGCTACACCTTC	CASSGGVGGYTF
NA	TRBV4-3	NA	TRBJ2-2	TGCGCCAGCAGCCCCGATTCTATTGCCCCCGGGGAGCTGTTTTTT	CASSPDSIAPGELFF
NA	TRBV6-5	TRBD2	TRBJ2-5	TGTGCCAGCAGGGCTAGCGGCAAAGAGACCCAGTACTTC	CASRASGKETQYF
NA	TRBV30	NA	TRBJ1-1	TGTGCCTGGAAAAAAAACTGGGGGGACACTGAAGCTTTCTTT	CAWKKNWGDTEAFF
NA	TRBV4-2	TRBD1	TRBJ2-1	TGTGCCAGCAGCCAAGATTGGGACAGTTCAGGTGAGCAGTTCTTC	CASSQDWDSSGEQFF
once	TRBV5-1	NA	TRBJ2-3	TGCGCCAGCAGCCCCGGGGGTCGAACAGATACGCAGTATTTT	CASSPGGRTDTQYF
NA	TRBV9	TRBD1	TRBJ2-7	TGTGCCAGCAGCGTAGGGACAGGGGCCTACGAGCAGTACTTC	CASSVGTGAYEQYF
NA	TRBV2	TRBD1	TRBJ1-2	TGTGCCAGCAGTGAATCCTTTAGACAGGGGAAGGGGGGCTACACCTTC	CASSESFRQGKGGYTF
NA	TRBV9	NA	TRBJ1-2	TGTGCCAGCAGCGTAACGTCCCAGGGTAACTATGGCTACACCTTC	CASSVTSQGNYGYTF
NA	TRBV6-1	NA	TRBJ2-4	TGTGCCAGCAGTGCCTCTCAGGGGCCCCTTGACATTCAGTACTTC	CASSASQGPLDIQYF
NA	TRBV4-3	TRBD2	TRBJ2-1	TGCGCCAGCAGCCAGAGCGGGAGTTGGTCCTACAATGAGCAGTTCTTC	CASSQSGSWSYNEQFF
NA	TRBV7-2	NA	TRBJ1-1	TGTGCCAGCAGCTTCCTACAGGGTTGGGGCACTGAAGCTTTCTTT	CASSFLQGWGTEAFF
NA	TRBV7-2	TRBD2	TRBJ2-2	TGTGCCAGCAGCCAAATTAGCGGGAGGAACACCGGGGAGCTGTTTTTT	CASSQISGRNTGELFF
once	TRBV29-1	TRBD1	TRBJ1-4	TGCAGCGCCGGGACAGGCGGCGAAAAACTGTTTTTT	CSAGTGGEKLFF
NA	TRBV7-8	NA	TRBJ2-3	TGTGCCAGCAGCCCCGGGTTTGGCCCTCCGGAGCATACGCAGTATTTT	CASSPGFGPPEHTQYF
NA	TRBV7-2	NA	TRBJ2-1	TGTGCCAGCAGCACAGGGGGGGGCGGCAATGAGCAGTTCTTC	CASSTGGGGNEQFF
NA	TRBV18	NA	TRBJ1-2	TGTGCCAGCTCATCTGACAGTTATGGCTACACCTTC	CASSSDSYGYTF
NA	TRBV10-2	NA	TRBJ1-1	TGCGCCAGCAGTGAACCAGGGCTGAACACTGAAGCTTTCTTT	CASSEPGLNTEAFF
NA	TRBV7-6	TRBD1	TRBJ2-7	TGTGCCAGCAGCTTAGTAGGGACAGGGAGAAACGAGCAGTACTTC	CASSLVGTGRNEQYF
NA	TRBV18	TRBD1	TRBJ1-1	TGTGCCAGCTCACCACTTCCGGGACAGGGGAACACTGAAGCTTTCTTT	CASSPLPGQGNTEAFF